This TCR beta chain was sequenced for a study of stem cell transplantation in POMP-related autoinflammatory disease. Study as a whole: Pre-transplant patients had naive-skewed CD4+ T cells and few CD8+ T cells.

Using immunoSEQ multiplex PCR, the repertoire was profiled, and TCRdb retains in-frame clones only, with some absent. The sample yields tens of thousands of clones, approximately 91% seen once. Germline V gene data show CDR1 as MNHEY and CDR2 as SMNVEV (reference sequence). The CDR3 spans 15 residues. V lost 4 bases, J lost 0 bases, and 13 bases lay in between. Sequencing was performed on CD4+ T cells from PBMCs, taken after stem cell transplantation. The chain carries TRBV27 and TRBJ2-7; the D call may be TRBD1 or TRBD2 (5 bases each). The clonotype was recovered from a human patient with POMP-related autoinflammation and immune dysregulation (PRAID). Some of the T cells may derive from the graft donor. The CDR3 protein is CASSSGPQNSYEQYV. CDR3 bases: TGTGCCAGCAGTTCGGGACCGCAGAACTCCTACGAGCAGTACGTC.